This T cell receptor beta chain was sequenced for a study of response to subunit inactivated influenza vaccine. Using its own MiXCR run on the RT-PCR reads, TCRdb lists one record per CDR3 protein. The table has under 750,000 distinct CDR3 sequences, roughly 12% seen once. Trimming took off 7 bases at V and 1 base at J, with 14 bases between the two ends. This CDR3 has 13 residues. Germline-derived CDR1 and CDR2 are SQVTM and ANQGSEA. At least ten counts were recorded for this clonotype. Antigen unknown. Overall study results and limits: The authors suggested that every seasonal influenza vaccination recruits few new T cells.

This chain connects TRBV29-1 to TRBJ2-7, with a weak D call TRBD2 (6 bases). The sample consisted of PBMCs from blood, taken on the day of vaccination. This receptor was obtained from a man aged 45-65 years who received an inactivated influenza vaccine. Written as DNA, the CDR3 is TGCAGCGGGCGGGTTGGGGGGTCCTACGAGCAGTACTTC. Its translation: CSGRVGGSYEQYF.